The clone carrying this TCR beta chain has a handful of counts. TCRdb passed the RT-PCR reads through MiXCR, listing each CDR3 protein once. This sample has hundreds of thousands of distinct CDR3 sequences, with approximately 15% found just once. Germline V CDR1 and CDR2: DFQATT, SNEGSKA (reference sequence). Trimming took off 0 bases at V and 8 bases at J, with 13 bases between the two ends. The CDR3 runs 14 residues. The chain is built from TRBV20-1 and TRBJ1-4; D might be TRBD1 (6 bases). Material for sequencing was memory CD4+ T cells from blood. The sequence came from a female donor in good health, serving as a healthy control. The CDR3 sequence: CSARDGRGREKLFF. The CDR3 DNA sequence: TGCAGTGCTAGAGATGGCAGGGGCCGGGAAAAACTGTTTTTT.